The source of this T cell receptor beta chain is a study of PD-L1 blockade in urothelial cancer. This CDR3 has 15 amino acids. Per germline, CDR1 LNHDA and CDR2 SQIVND (reference sequence). Germline trimming cut 1 base from V and 0 bases from J; bases unmatched to any gene: 2. As for this clone: No antigen is known for it.

The study, taken as a whole, reports: Better progression-free and overall survival followed lower pretreatment blood clonality.

Assay used: immunoSEQ multiplex PCR; TCRdb lists only in-frame clones, some missing. The repertoire holds 45,000 or so clones, with about 87% as singletons. The rearrangement uses TRBV19 and TRBJ2-5; 7 positions match TRBD1. The material was PBMCs, obtained around atezolizumab (anti-PD-L1) treatment. The origin of this receptor is an older man with urothelial cancer. The CDR3 DNA sequence: TGTGCCAGTAGTATAGGCGACAGGGACCAAGAGACCCAGTACTTC. This translates into CASSIGDRDQETQYF.